This is a list of T cell receptor beta chains from one sample in a study of T-cell memory formation after mild COVID-19. MiXCR, applied by TCRdb to the 5' RACE reads, yields one record per CDR3 protein. This table holds about 150,000 distinct CDR3 sequences, less than 40% found once. Sequencing was done on a sample of PBMCs or a T cell subset sorted from them (not recorded which). The receptor source for this set is an adult woman who had mild COVID-19 (a few samples of this study predate the infection). Cell type and time point are not known. CDR3s include the opening cysteine and the closing phenylalanine or tryptophan.

v_call: TRBV29-1; j_call: TRBJ1-5; cdr3_aa: CSVKRAFDQPQHF
v_call: TRBV12-3/TRBV12-4; j_call: TRBJ2-1; cdr3_aa: CASSSFRDRGHHEQFF
v_call: TRBV7-8; j_call: TRBJ1-2; cdr3_aa: CASSAHREGYTF
v_call: TRBV5-1; j_call: TRBJ2-5; cdr3_aa: CASSLGTGAETQYF
v_call: TRBV7-6; j_call: TRBJ2-7; cdr3_aa: CASSLVAGTGLGEQYF
v_call: TRBV30; j_call: TRBJ1-5; cdr3_aa: CAWRVGASNQPQHF
v_call: TRBV7-6; j_call: TRBJ2-3; cdr3_aa: CASSSLYTDTQYF
v_call: TRBV6-5; j_call: TRBJ2-7; cdr3_aa: CASISGQGAYEQYF
v_call: TRBV6-2/TRBV6-3; j_call: TRBJ2-7; cdr3_aa: CASSYGEHSYEQYF
v_call: TRBV15; j_call: TRBJ1-6; cdr3_aa: CATSRDGEGRSPLHF
v_call: TRBV12-3/TRBV12-4; j_call: TRBJ2-7; cdr3_aa: CASSLRGEQYF
v_call: TRBV4-2; j_call: TRBJ2-1; cdr3_aa: CASSQEPSLYNEQFF
v_call: TRBV9; j_call: TRBJ1-2; cdr3_aa: CASSTPRREGALVISYTF
v_call: TRBV6-6; j_call: TRBJ2-2; cdr3_aa: CASSYSGQAGELFF
v_call: TRBV20-1; j_call: TRBJ2-5; cdr3_aa: CSADLELAVSETQYF
v_call: TRBV7-2; j_call: TRBJ1-1; cdr3_aa: CASSLAGTGNTEAFF
v_call: TRBV9; j_call: TRBJ2-1; cdr3_aa: CASNGGSSYNEQFF
v_call: TRBV14; j_call: TRBJ2-7; cdr3_aa: CASSQDESRTGLPYEQYF
v_call: TRBV4-1; j_call: TRBJ1-2; cdr3_aa: CASSQSQGYYGYTF
v_call: TRBV5-1; j_call: TRBJ1-6; cdr3_aa: CASSLAGQLNSPLHF
v_call: TRBV21-1; j_call: TRBJ1-2; cdr3_aa: CASSKGSYGYTF
v_call: TRBV7-8; j_call: TRBJ1-6; cdr3_aa: CASSVTGILNSYNSPLHF
v_call: TRBV12-3/TRBV12-4; j_call: TRBJ2-1; cdr3_aa: CASRPFRGNEQFF
v_call: TRBV29-1; j_call: TRBJ2-5; cdr3_aa: CSVEGPGGEETQYF
v_call: TRBV6-6; j_call: TRBJ1-3; cdr3_aa: CASSYSGQGNTIYF
v_call: TRBV19; j_call: TRBJ2-1; cdr3_aa: CIAGEGYNEQFF
v_call: TRBV5-1; j_call: TRBJ2-2; cdr3_aa: CASSGGLAGDAGELFF
v_call: TRBV9; j_call: TRBJ2-2; cdr3_aa: CASSLPRDRVTGELFF
v_call: TRBV5-8; j_call: TRBJ2-7; cdr3_aa: CASARWGNEQYF
v_call: TRBV12-3/TRBV12-4; j_call: TRBJ2-7; cdr3_aa: CASSVAGTDHEQYF
v_call: TRBV7-2; j_call: TRBJ1-1; cdr3_aa: CASSLGTGHKNTEAFF
v_call: TRBV27; j_call: TRBJ2-4; cdr3_aa: CASSYMDGRKNIQYF
v_call: TRBV30; j_call: TRBJ1-1; cdr3_aa: CAWRQSNTEAFF
v_call: TRBV5-1; j_call: TRBJ2-7; cdr3_aa: CASSLPGQTYEQYF
v_call: TRBV10-3; j_call: TRBJ1-1; cdr3_aa: CATQEEGLNTEAFF
v_call: TRBV4-3; j_call: TRBJ2-2; cdr3_aa: CASSQDSVWAGELFF
v_call: TRBV12-3/TRBV12-4; j_call: TRBJ2-7; cdr3_aa: CASSYSGTAHEQYF
v_call: TRBV2; j_call: TRBJ2-3; cdr3_aa: CASSDPYTTDTQYF
v_call: TRBV20-1; j_call: TRBJ2-3; cdr3_aa: CSARSSGYTDTQYF
v_call: TRBV18; j_call: TRBJ1-1; cdr3_aa: CASSQSRDTEAFF
v_call: TRBV24-1; j_call: TRBJ2-2; cdr3_aa: CATSDSTRKGTGFGELFF
v_call: TRBV6-5; j_call: TRBJ2-7; cdr3_aa: CASSYSWWDGSYEQYF
v_call: TRBV29-1; j_call: TRBJ2-7; cdr3_aa: CSVEGVEGRSYEQYF
v_call: TRBV6-2/TRBV6-3; j_call: TRBJ1-5; cdr3_aa: CASNLMPGQGFNQPQHF
v_call: TRBV30; j_call: TRBJ2-1; cdr3_aa: CAWSVSGPKQFF
v_call: TRBV29-1; j_call: TRBJ1-2; cdr3_aa: CSVAGANGYGYTF
v_call: TRBV6-2/TRBV6-3; j_call: TRBJ2-2; cdr3_aa: CASSYLGQGVNTGELFF
v_call: TRBV20-1; j_call: TRBJ2-1; cdr3_aa: CSGTSGWYENEQFF
v_call: TRBV10-3; j_call: TRBJ1-1; cdr3_aa: CAISSGNTEAFF
v_call: TRBV12-3/TRBV12-4; j_call: TRBJ2-7; cdr3_aa: CASSGDRALYEQYF
v_call: TRBV4-2; j_call: TRBJ2-7; cdr3_aa: CASSQDPYSGGTYEQYF
v_call: TRBV12-3/TRBV12-4; j_call: TRBJ2-3; cdr3_aa: CASSFDSVDTQYF
v_call: TRBV29-1; j_call: TRBJ1-1; cdr3_aa: CSVVWEVNTEAFF
v_call: TRBV3-1; j_call: TRBJ2-7; cdr3_aa: CASRQRGLGNEQYF
v_call: TRBV29-1; j_call: TRBJ2-7; cdr3_aa: CSVEGQGDEQYF
v_call: TRBV6-2/TRBV6-3; j_call: TRBJ2-7; cdr3_aa: CASSYSLAGGSYEQYF
v_call: TRBV27; j_call: TRBJ2-1; cdr3_aa: CASSLIGPHGQFF